Sequencing of this T cell receptor beta chain was carried out in a study of OX40 agonist ivuxolimab in advanced cancers. At the level of the whole study: The costimulatory receptor OX40 (CD134) was targeted by ivuxolimab, a fully human IgG2 agonistic monoclonal antibody. Intravenous ivuxolimab was administered to patients every 2 weeks at six dose levels: 0.01, 0.1, 0.3, 1.5, 3 and 10 mg/kg. Of the approximately 50 patients in dose escalation, about 19 had hepatocellular carcinoma, around 15 had melanoma, 9 had renal cell carcinoma and 9 had head and neck cancer. In the dose-escalation cohort, nearly 85% of patients were male, and the mean age was 60 years with a range of roughly 20 to 85. Patients were allowed to have had prior anti-PD-1, anti-PD-L1 or anti-CTLA-4 therapy, and about 40% of the dose-escalation patients had been treated with checkpoint inhibitors. Partial responses occurred in three dose-escalation patients, of whom one had hepatocellular carcinoma and two had cutaneous melanoma. The point of sequencing TCRbeta in the periphery was to test whether ivuxolimab changed TCR sequence diversity and drove clonal T-cell expansion. The paper covers the monotherapy dose-escalation part of the phase I ivuxolimab trial, which included N of about 50 patients.

Patients with autoimmune disease history or receiving systemic immunosuppression were excluded from the trial. Peripheral blood for TCR sequencing was drawn from every dose cohort at baseline, at cycle 4 day 1 and at cycle 7 day 1. The samples were taken from a phase I, first-in-human, multicenter, open-label dose-escalation trial of ivuxolimab. The trial enrolled adults with locally advanced or metastatic head and neck squamous cell, hepatocellular, melanoma or renal cell carcinoma. CD4+ and CD8+ T cells were sorted separately from peripheral blood before TCR sequencing. Only a few counts were recorded for this clone. Its antigen target is currently unknown. Per-nucleotide qualities are absent, and no much larger clonotype sits a single base away. What the work shows at the level of the full study, not this receptor alone: After ivuxolimab, more expanded clones were found on average in CD8+ T cells than in CD4+ T cells. In the 0.1-3.0 mg/kg groups, partial responders were among the patients with the lowest normalized peripheral clonal expansion, particularly in CD8+ T cells. Low levels of normalized T-cell clonal expansion were also seen in some patients who did not respond. Which antigens the clonally expanded peripheral T cells were specific for was not determined. At doses of 0.1 to 3.0 mg/kg, clonal expansion of both CD4+ and CD8+ blood T cells was observed from baseline to week 6.

Genomic DNA was extracted from sorted cells for sequencing of the TCRbeta CDR3 region. The immunoSEQ Assay was used to sequence the TCRbeta CDR3 regions. TCRdb re-hosts the immuneACCESS table, in-frame sequences only. Its copies lack some clones; in the studies checked, an unresolved V gene accounts for under half of them, and the cause for the rest is not known. The sample table holds tens of thousands of clones, of which around nine tenths were seen once. The top ten clonotypes cover roughly 0.45% of the sample. The material was CD4+ or CD8+ T cells sorted from blood, obtained in a trial of the OX40 agonist ivuxolimab. The sequence was obtained from an adult with an advanced solid tumor such as melanoma, head and neck, liver or kidney cancer.

This receptor carries the CDR3 CASSLVSILTNTGELFF. The nucleotide sequence reads as follows: TGTGCCAGCAGTTTAGTAAGCATACTAACGAACACCGGGGAGCTGTTTTTT. The rearrangement joined TRBV27 to TRBJ2-2, with the D segment identity uncertain. The germline V gene (reference sequence) specifies MNHEY as CDR1 and SMNVEV as CDR2. The junction shows trimming of 2 bases on V and 0 bases on J, plus 13 bases between the germline ends. The CDR3 sequence holds 17 residues, the cysteine and phenylalanine included. Here the CDR3 DNA is all that survives: 51 bases in frame from base 1.